Listed below are T cell receptor beta chains from one sample, sequenced in a study of OX40 agonist ivuxolimab in advanced cancers. Measured with immunoSEQ multiplex PCR; TCRdb has only the in-frame clones, and not every one. This sample has approximately 77,000 clones; roughly 89% occur once, and the top ten carry around 1.5%. The sample here was CD4+ or CD8+ T cells sorted from blood, taken in a trial of the OX40 agonist ivuxolimab. All receptors derive from an adult with an advanced solid tumor such as melanoma, head and neck, liver or kidney cancer. Both conserved end residues are part of each CDR3. Fields, in order: D gene, J gene, V gene, CDR3 DNA, CDR3 protein. A D gene is named only where the DNA matches it firmly.

D gene: -; J gene: TRBJ2-7; V gene: TRBV7-2; CDR3 DNA: TGTGCCAGCAGCCCTAGTACCAACCCCGAGCAGTACTTC; CDR3 protein: CASSPSTNPEQYF
D gene: -; J gene: TRBJ2-7; V gene: TRBV20-1; CDR3 DNA: TGCAGTGCCGGGTGGATGGAGCAGTACTTC; CDR3 protein: CSAGWMEQYF
D gene: -; J gene: TRBJ2-5; V gene: TRBV6-1; CDR3 DNA: TGTGCCAGCAGTGAAGGGCTAGCCCCCCAAGAGACCCAGTACTTC; CDR3 protein: CASSEGLAPQETQYF
D gene: -; J gene: TRBJ1-4; V gene: TRBV2; CDR3 DNA: TGTGCCAGCGGGGAGGGGGATATGTTCCTCCAAAAACTGTTTTTT; CDR3 protein: CASGEGDMFLQKLFF
D gene: -; J gene: TRBJ1-2; V gene: TRBV5-6; CDR3 DNA: TGTGCCAGCACCCAAGTGACCGTCGCGAGTGGCTACACCTTC; CDR3 protein: CASTQVTVASGYTF
D gene: -; J gene: TRBJ1-5; V gene: TRBV19; CDR3 DNA: TGTGCCAGTAGGACAGACATCCTTCAGCCCCAGCATTTT; CDR3 protein: CASRTDILQPQHF
D gene: TRBD2; J gene: TRBJ2-5; V gene: TRBV7-2; CDR3 DNA: TGTGCCAGCAGCTCACTAGCGGGAGCGGTCGTTGAGACCCAGTACTTC; CDR3 protein: CASSSLAGAVVETQYF
D gene: -; J gene: TRBJ1-2; V gene: TRBV5-8; CDR3 DNA: TGTGCCAGCAGCTTGGAGGCAGGGGATGGCTACACCTTC; CDR3 protein: CASSLEAGDGYTF
D gene: TRBD1; J gene: TRBJ2-3; V gene: TRBV19; CDR3 DNA: TGTGCCAGTAGTGTGGGACAGGGGAACACAGATACGCAGTATTTT; CDR3 protein: CASSVGQGNTDTQYF
D gene: TRBD2; J gene: TRBJ2-3; V gene: TRBV5-1; CDR3 DNA: TGCGCCAGCAGCTTAGGACTAGCGGGACTGGGGACAGATACGCAGTATTTT; CDR3 protein: CASSLGLAGLGTDTQYF